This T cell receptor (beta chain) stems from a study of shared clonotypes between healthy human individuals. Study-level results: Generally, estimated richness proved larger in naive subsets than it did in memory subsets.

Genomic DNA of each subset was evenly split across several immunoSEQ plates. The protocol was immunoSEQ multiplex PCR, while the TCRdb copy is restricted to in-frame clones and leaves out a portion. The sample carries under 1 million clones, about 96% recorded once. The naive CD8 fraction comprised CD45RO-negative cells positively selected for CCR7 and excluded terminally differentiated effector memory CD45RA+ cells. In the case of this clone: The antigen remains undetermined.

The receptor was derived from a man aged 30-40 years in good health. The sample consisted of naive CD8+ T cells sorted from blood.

The CDR3 DNA sequence: TGTGCCAGCAGCTTCTTAGCGGGAGGCACCACAGATACGCAGTATTTT. Translated, it gives CASSFLAGGTTDTQYF. The rearrangement joins TRBV11-2 to TRBJ2-3, with 10 bases fitting TRBD2. Per germline, CDR1 SGHAT and CDR2 FQNNGV. V lost 3 bases and J lost 2; bases outside the gene matches: 5. The CDR3 is 16 amino acids.